Following are 4 T cell receptor beta chains from one sample sequenced in a study of blood T cell repertoires in COVID-19. Assay: immunoSEQ multiplex PCR; the TCRdb copy retains only in-frame clones and omits some. The sample gives approximately 100,000 clones, approximately 90% of which show up once; more than 3.5% is in the top ten. The material sequenced was peripheral blood. The receptors derive from a human donor with COVID-19, enrolled during active disease. The donor label of this sample is uncertain.

The V call is TRBV5-1, the J call TRBJ2-7, with TRBD1 matching over 8 bases. This CDR3 has 15 amino acids. Germline V gives CDR1 SGHRS, CDR2 YFSETQ. V shed 5 bases, J shed 3 bases, and the junction held 10 bases outside the gene matches. The CDR3 protein is CASRPGLQGVYEQYF. CDR3 in DNA: TGCGCCAGCAGACCCGGTCTACAGGGGGTCTACGAGCAGTACTTC.

The CDR3: CASSSVPTGNTEAFF. The CDR3 bases are TGTGCCAGCAGCTCGGTTCCAACAGGGAACACTGAAGCTTTCTTT. The rearrangement links TRBV7-2 to TRBJ1-1, with TRBD1 as a possible D gene (5 bases). The CDR3 has 15 amino acids. The germline V gene has CDR1 SGHTA and CDR2 FQGNSA. The V end lost 4 bases, the J end lost 1 base, and 13 bases lay between the germline ends.

The chain has TRBV10-3 and TRBJ2-3; TRBD2 aligns across 8 bases. From germline, CDR1 is ENHRY and CDR2 SYGVKD. Trimming cost V 3 bases and J 6 bases; bases outside gene matches: 17. This CDR3 has 18 amino acids. The CDR3 protein is CAISEVPRSTSDADTQYF. The DNA of the CDR3 is TGTGCCATCAGTGAAGTTCCTAGATCGACTAGCGATGCCGATACGCAGTATTTT.

The CDR3 DNA follows: TGTGCCAGTAGTACACTCCCGCGACAGGGGGCCTATGGCTACACCTTC. This gives the protein CASSTLPRQGAYGYTF. The chain has TRBV19 and TRBJ1-2; 10 nucleotides line up with TRBD1. The germline V gene has CDR1 LNHDA and CDR2 SQIVND (reference sequence). Unmatched junction bases numbered 9, after V lost 4 bases and J lost 4 bases. The CDR3 has 16 residues.